The 5 T cell receptor beta chains presented below share a single source sample, sequenced in a study of response to subunit inactivated influenza vaccine. TCRdb re-analysed the RT-PCR reads in MiXCR, keeping a single row per CDR3 protein. The table shows about 540,000 distinct CDR3 sequences, with approximately 20% occurring only once. This sample was also put to use in a study of T cells expressing NK-cell markers. That study reports: Making the TCR beta cDNA relied on 5'RACE template switching with UMIs.

The specimen was CD4+ T cells sorted from PBMCs, collected about 11 days after vaccination. These receptors were obtained from a man aged 45-65 years who received an inactivated influenza vaccine.

This clonotype was recorded once. A junction end diverges from the germline sequence, so it may reflect a read error. The CDR3 nucleotides read TGTGCCCCAGCAGACAGAGTTCATCTGAATGCGCAGTTCTTC. Its translation is CAPADRVHLNAQFF. The chain employs TRBV6-1 and TRBJ2-1; the D gene is possibly TRBD1 (5 bases). Per the germline V gene, CDR1 is MNHNS and CDR2 is SASEGT. The CDR3 covers 14 residues.

The chain combines TRBV20-1 with TRBJ2-2; D call uncertain. The V end was cut by 6 bases, the J end by 5 bases, with 16 bases between. The CDR3 sequence is 14 residues long. Germline CDR1 and CDR2: DFQATT and SNEGSKA (reference sequence). CDR3 in DNA: TGCAGTGCCACTTCTCCAACAGCGACCGGGGAGCTGTTTTTT. Its protein is CSATSPTATGELFF.

This clonotype turned up a few times. The chain carries TRBV14 and TRBJ2-3, with D perhaps matching TRBD1 (7 bases). The CDR3 is 18 residues long. The V and J ends lost 4 bases and 2 bases respectively, with 22 bases between them. Germline CDR1 reads SGHDN; CDR2 reads FVKESK. CDR3 loop: CASSLIPGGLGITDTQYF. Written as DNA, the CDR3 is TGTGCCAGCAGCCTCATACCAGGGGGACTCGGTATCACAGATACGCAGTATTTT.

This clonotype was recorded at least ten times. This chain connects TRBV15 to TRBJ2-5; the D gene is possibly TRBD2 (6 bases). This CDR3 has 15 residues. The V end was cut by 0 bases, the J end by 4 bases, with 12 bases between. Looked up from germline, CDR1 is LNHNV and CDR2 is YYDKDF (reference sequence). The CDR3 sequence is CATSRDPGDLETQYF. The CDR3 bases are TGTGCCACCAGCAGAGATCCGGGGGACCTAGAGACCCAGTACTTC.

This clonotype showed up just a few times. V gene TRBV5-1 combines with J gene TRBJ1-4; D perhaps matches TRBD1 (6 bases). Germline assignment: CDR1 SGHRS and CDR2 YFSETQ. The V end lost 4 bases, the J end lost 4 bases, and 26 bases lay between the germline ends. The CDR3 contains 19 residues. In nucleotides, the CDR3 is TGCGCCAGCAGCACACTACAGGGTTTCGTATTTAGGGGTAATGAAAAACTGTTTTTT. Protein: CASSTLQGFVFRGNEKLFF.